The present T cell receptor beta chain was sequenced within a study of blood T cell repertoires in COVID-19. In the study's own analysis: Nucleated cell counts were estimated from reference gene primer amplification. Method: immunoSEQ multiplex PCR; TCRdb's copy keeps in-frame clones and lacks some. D and trimming come from the DNA, and the V and J calls and clone size come from that table. The profile shows approximately 82,000 clones, approximately 80% of them singletons. The CDR3 covers 14 residues. Trimming at V came to 6 bases and at J to 4 bases, leaving 8 bases not matched to a gene. Germline assignment: CDR1 MDHEN and CDR2 SYDVKM.

The TCR sequence derives from a human donor in a cohort sampled during active COVID-19. The rearrangement uses TRBV28 and TRBJ2-7; 8 positions match TRBD2. Input material: peripheral blood. The DNA for the CDR3 is TGTGCCAGCAGCCCCGGGGGGGCAGTTTACGAGCAGTACTTC. Protein sequence: CASSPGGAVYEQYF. Using reference TRBV28 and TRBJ2-7 for the parts outside the CDR3, the full variable domain is DVKVTQSSRYLVKRTGEKVFLECVQDMDHENMFWYRQDPGLGLRLIYFSYDVKMKEKGDIPEGYSVSREKKERFSLILESASTNQTSMYLCASSPGGAVYEQYFGPGTRLTVT.